A selection of T cell receptor beta chains follows, all from one sample in a study of OX40 agonist ivuxolimab in advanced cancers. Profiling relied on immunoSEQ multiplex PCR, and the TCRdb table lists in-frame clones only, not all of them. The sample carries over 85,000 clones, 90% recorded once. The source was CD4+ or CD8+ T cells sorted from blood, collected in a trial of the OX40 agonist ivuxolimab. These receptors all come from an adult with an advanced solid tumor such as melanoma, head and neck, liver or kidney cancer. CDR3s leave out the opening cysteine and the closing phenylalanine or tryptophan. Size is stated for part of the rows, as once, few or many counts, or as a class when the clone is expanded.

v_call clone_size cdr3_aa
TRBV5-4 once ASSSLGASGSNEQF
TRBV2 . ASSELTAGGYT
TRBV27 once ASSRRGDGNTIY
TRBV21-1 . ASTMGSNRINQPQH
TRBV7-8 . ASSTRLAEGTDTQY
TRBV19 . ASSTQASNEQF
TRBV15 . ATSRDLSPTDTQY
TRBV29-1 few SVGRGDTEAF
TRBV7-2 . ASSGGGHEQY
TRBV4-3 . ASSRLAGETTGELF
TRBV6-1 . ASSEGNFRDNSYEQY
TRBV5-1 . ASSSGGGPNYGYT
TRBV4-1 few ASSHIVGRRGVNIQY
TRBV30 . AWSRGLAGSTDTQY
TRBV6-6 . ASSGGTGSGNTIY
TRBV19 once ASSIGYQPNYGYT
TRBV7-6 . ASSLGGPYNEQF
TRBV7-9 . ASSLGDFYGYT
TRBV10-3 . AISEGTGLNYGYT
TRBV7-9 . AIIPGANVLT
TRBV5-4 . ASTARGGGFYNEQF
TRBV6-5 . ASSYASYEQY
TRBV11-2 once ASSLNGLAGGYPYEQY
TRBV6-6 . ASSPGQGADYEQY
TRBV19 . ASSKDRGYTEAF
TRBV6-5 once ASTNRGGNYGYT
TRBV6-9 . ASSVDPEAGELF
TRBV19 . ASSIAARRNTEAF
TRBV2 . ASSDTKDQGGANVLT
TRBV11-2 . ASSLDGARTFSYEQY
TRBV7-2 . ASSLGLAGGPGNEQF
TRBV7-3 once ASSQGRQGQETQY
TRBV11-2 . ASSSVGLAGGEQY
TRBV11-3 . ASSLVSGDPSAEQY
TRBV28 . ASTPSGGPYNEQF
TRBV7-2 . ASSFSGTYYEQY
TRBV4-3 . ASSSVPMYEQF
TRBV7-8 . ASSVGGLAGANTQY
TRBV4-2 . ASSQPGSTYEQY
TRBV19 . ASSVASGSYNSPLH
TRBV5-6 . ASSFPRDSYEQY
TRBV5-4 . ASSRGTDVSTDTQY
TRBV5-1 once ASSLGVRDTLGNEQF
TRBV2 few AGKGGQRNTIY
TRBV6-1 . ASSEARGGFEQF
TRBV28 . ASSPVVGGGYT
TRBV7-2 . ASSFDQTSYEQY
TRBV18 once ASSPRDGGTYEQY
TRBV27 . ASSLKGTGIAIWGYT
TRBV7-8 once ASSLEGGWTGSSEQF
TRBV30 . AWRPTLSTEAF
TRBV27 . ASSGDRGWDNEQF
TRBV5-4 . ASSYGQNNQPQH
TRBV4-1 . ASSLNLAGVATPLEQY
TRBV30 . ACREGGYNEQF